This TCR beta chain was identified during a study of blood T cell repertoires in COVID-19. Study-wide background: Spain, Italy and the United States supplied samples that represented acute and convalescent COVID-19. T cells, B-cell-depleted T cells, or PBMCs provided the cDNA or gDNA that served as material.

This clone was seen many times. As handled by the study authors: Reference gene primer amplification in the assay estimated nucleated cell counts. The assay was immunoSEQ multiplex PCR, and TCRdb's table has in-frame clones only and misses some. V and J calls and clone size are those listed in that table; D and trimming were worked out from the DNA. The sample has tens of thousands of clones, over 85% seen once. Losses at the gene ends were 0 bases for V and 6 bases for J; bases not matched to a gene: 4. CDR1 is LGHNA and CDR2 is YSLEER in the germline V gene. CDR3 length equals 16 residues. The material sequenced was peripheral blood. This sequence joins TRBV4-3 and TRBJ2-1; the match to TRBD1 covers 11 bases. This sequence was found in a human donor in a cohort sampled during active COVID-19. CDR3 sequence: CASSQDPGTGGNEQFF. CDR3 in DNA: TGCGCCAGCAGCCAAGATCCCGGGACAGGGGGCAATGAGCAGTTCTTC.